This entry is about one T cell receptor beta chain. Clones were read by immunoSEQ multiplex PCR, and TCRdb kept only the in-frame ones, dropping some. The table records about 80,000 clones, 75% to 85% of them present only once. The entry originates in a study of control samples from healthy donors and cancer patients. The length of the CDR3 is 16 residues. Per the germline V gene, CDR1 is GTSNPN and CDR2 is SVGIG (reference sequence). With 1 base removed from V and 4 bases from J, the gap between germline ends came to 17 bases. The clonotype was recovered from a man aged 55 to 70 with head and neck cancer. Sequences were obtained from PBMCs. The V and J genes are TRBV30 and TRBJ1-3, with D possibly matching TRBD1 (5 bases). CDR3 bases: TGTGCCTGGAGTGGTTCCGGGACCAGGAGGGGAAACACCATATATTTT. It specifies CAWSGSGTRRGNTIYF.